The rows below give T cell receptor beta chains drawn from one sample of a study of memory CD4+ T cells and cytomegalovirus serostatus. The protocol was immunoSEQ multiplex PCR, while the TCRdb copy is restricted to in-frame clones and leaves out a portion. The table has approximately 50,000 clones, roughly 80% seen once. Input material: memory CD4+ T cells from blood. The receptors were sampled from an adult in good health and CMV-seronegative. Each CDR3 is given with its conserved first and last residue. D genes are given only for firm matches. The size field is filled for only some rows; it gives once, few, many or a size class.

v_gene	d_gene	j_gene	abundance	CDR3nt	CDR3aa
TRBV4-2	-	TRBJ2-7	-	TGTGCCAGCAGCCAAGATCCCACTAGCAGGGAGCAGTACTTC	CASSQDPTSREQYF
TRBV7-3	TRBD1	TRBJ2-3	-	TGTGCCAGCAGCACAGACAGGGGATCTGCAGATACGCAGTATTTT	CASSTDRGSADTQYF
TRBV4-2	TRBD2	TRBJ2-7	-	TGTGCCAGCAGCCACGGAAGGACTAGCGGGAGCTACGAGCAGTACTTC	CASSHGRTSGSYEQYF
TRBV11-2	-	TRBJ2-1	-	TGTGCCAGCAGCTCCCGGACCGCAGGCAATGAGCAGTTCTTC	CASSSRTAGNEQFF
TRBV29-1	TRBD1	TRBJ1-1	-	TGCAGCGCTGGGACAGCCCTTTTGAACACTGAAGCTTTCTTT	CSAGTALLNTEAFF
TRBV5-1	TRBD2	TRBJ2-7	-	TGCGCCAGCAGCGTGACTAGCGGGAGTAACGAGCAGTACTTC	CASSVTSGSNEQYF
TRBV6-4	TRBD2	TRBJ2-1	-	TGTGCCAGCAGTGAAACTAGCGGGAGTTTCAATGAGCAGTTCTTC	CASSETSGSFNEQFF
TRBV18	-	TRBJ1-3	-	TGTGCCAGCTCACCGCAGGGTGGAAACACCATATATTTT	CASSPQGGNTIYF
TRBV5-1	TRBD1	TRBJ1-4	few	TGCGCCAGCAGCTTGTCTTCCGGACAGGATAATGAAAAACTGTTTTTT	CASSLSSGQDNEKLFF
TRBV2	-	TRBJ2-1	-	TGTGCCAGCAAGGGGTGGGGAGACAATGAGCAGTTCTTC	CASKGWGDNEQFF
TRBV19	-	TRBJ2-7	-	TGTGCCAGTAGTAACTACTACGAGCAGTACTTC	CASSNYYEQYF
TRBV11-2	-	TRBJ1-6	-	TGTGCCAGCAGCGTAACCCCCCGGGGTGCCTATAATTCACCCCTCCACTTT	CASSVTPRGAYNSPLHF
TRBV27	-	TRBJ2-7	-	TGTGCCAGCAGTTTACGAACAGGGAACCCCTACGAGCAGTACTTC	CASSLRTGNPYEQYF
TRBV6-5	-	TRBJ2-7	-	TGTGCCACTCGACAGGTCCCCAACTACGAGCAGTACTTC	CATRQVPNYEQYF
TRBV2	-	TRBJ1-5	few	TGTGCCAGCAGGGGATATAGCAATCAGCCCCAGCATTTT	CASRGYSNQPQHF
TRBV5-1	TRBD2	TRBJ2-1	-	TGCGCCAGCAGCTTGCTAGCGGGAGGCATCTACAATGAGCAGTTCTTC	CASSLLAGGIYNEQFF
TRBV10-2	-	TRBJ1-1	-	TGCGCCAGCAGGGATCCGGGACGAGTCACTGAAGCTTTCTTT	CASRDPGRVTEAFF
TRBV5-5	-	TRBJ2-7	-	TGTGCCAGCAGCTTGGGACGTAGCGGAACCTACGAGCAGTACTTC	CASSLGRSGTYEQYF
TRBV14	-	TRBJ2-7	-	TGTGCCAGCAGCCGTATGGGGGGATACTACGAGCAGTACTTC	CASSRMGGYYEQYF
TRBV19	-	TRBJ1-5	-	TGTGCCAGTAGTATACAGGGGAGCAATCAGCCCCAGCATTTT	CASSIQGSNQPQHF
TRBV10-3	-	TRBJ1-5	once	TGTGCCATCAGTGAGTCCGAGGCTGGTTGGCAGCCCCAGCATTTT	CAISESEAGWQPQHF
TRBV30	-	TRBJ1-1	few	TGTGCCTGGAGTGTACAGCTGAACACTGAAGCTTTCTTT	CAWSVQLNTEAFF
TRBV9	TRBD2	TRBJ2-1	-	TGTGCCAGCAGCGTAGAGGCGGGAGGCCTCTACAATGAGCAGTTCTTC	CASSVEAGGLYNEQFF
TRBV11-2	-	TRBJ2-7	-	TGTGCCAGCAGCTTAGCCCTCCGAGTCTACGAGCAGTACTTC	CASSLALRVYEQYF